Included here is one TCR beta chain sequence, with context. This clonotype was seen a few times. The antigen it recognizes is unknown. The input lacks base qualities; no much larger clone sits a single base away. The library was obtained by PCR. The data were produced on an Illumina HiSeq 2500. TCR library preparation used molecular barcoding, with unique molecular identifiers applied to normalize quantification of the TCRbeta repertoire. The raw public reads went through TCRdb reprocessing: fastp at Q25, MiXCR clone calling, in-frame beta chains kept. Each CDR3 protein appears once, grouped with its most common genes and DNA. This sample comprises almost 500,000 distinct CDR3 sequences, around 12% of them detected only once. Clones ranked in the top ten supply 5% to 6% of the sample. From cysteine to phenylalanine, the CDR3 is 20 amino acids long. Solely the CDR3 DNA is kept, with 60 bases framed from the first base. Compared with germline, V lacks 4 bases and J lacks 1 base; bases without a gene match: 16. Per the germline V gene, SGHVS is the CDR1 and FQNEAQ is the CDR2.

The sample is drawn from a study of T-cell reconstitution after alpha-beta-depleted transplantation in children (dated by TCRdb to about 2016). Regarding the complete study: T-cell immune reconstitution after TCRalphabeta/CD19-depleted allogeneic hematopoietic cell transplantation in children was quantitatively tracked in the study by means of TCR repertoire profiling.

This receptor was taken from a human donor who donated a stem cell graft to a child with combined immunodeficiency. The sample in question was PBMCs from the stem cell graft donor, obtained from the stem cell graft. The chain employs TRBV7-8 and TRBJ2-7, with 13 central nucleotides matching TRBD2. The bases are TGTGCCAGCAGCTCGGGACATTTCGGACTAGCGGGAGCTCAATCCTACGAGCAGTACTTC. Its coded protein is CASSSGHFGLAGAQSYEQYF.